One sample yielded the 25 T cell receptor beta chains listed below, sequenced in a study of control samples from healthy donors and cancer patients. Sequenced by immunoSEQ multiplex PCR; TCRdb stores in-frame clones only, minus some. This sample has some 130,000 clones, with around 90% found just once. Input material: blood. The receptors were sampled from a man aged 18-30 years in good health.

V usage is TRBV7-9 and J usage is TRBJ2-1, with TRBD1 as a possible D gene (6 bases). Germline V gives CDR1 SEHNR, CDR2 FQNEAQ (reference sequence). Trimming took off 6 bases at V and 0 bases at J, with 6 bases between the two ends. CDR3 length: 13 residues. In DNA, the CDR3 is TGTGCCAGCAGGGGGGCCTCCTACAATGAGCAGTTCTTC. It codes for CASRGASYNEQFF.

This CDR3 is CASSTFSGSYGYTF. The CDR3, as DNA: TGTGCCAGCAGTACCTTTTCAGGGTCCTATGGCTACACCTTC. This chain connects TRBV6-5 to TRBJ1-2, with D possibly TRBD1 on 5 matching bases. The length of the CDR3 is 14 residues. The germline V and J ends were trimmed by 5 bases and 4 bases, with 14 bases remaining between them. CDR1 and CDR2 (germline): MNHEY, SVGAGI.

The chain recombines TRBV18 with TRBJ1-1; 8 bases line up with TRBD1. In germline, CDR1 is KGHSH, CDR2 LQKENI. The CDR3 covers 15 residues. V gave up 3 bases and J gave up 0 bases; unmatched junction bases: 3. The CDR3, as DNA: TGTGCCAGCTCACCGACAGGGGCCATGAACACTGAAGCTTTCTTT. Translated, it gives CASSPTGAMNTEAFF.

The chain employs TRBV9 and TRBJ2-6, with 8 positions matching TRBD1. From germline, CDR1 is SGDLS and CDR2 YYNGEE. The ends lost 4 bases at V and 3 bases at J; junction bases unmatched: 9. The CDR3 consists of 17 residues. CDR3: CASSPQGAHDGANVLTF. The CDR3 bases are TGTGCCAGCAGCCCCCAGGGGGCTCATGATGGGGCCAACGTCCTGACTTTC.

This clone appeared once. DNA for the CDR3: TGCGCCAGCAGCCAAGATCTGGGACAGGGTGGTTACGAGCAGTACTTC. Translating gives CASSQDLGQGGYEQYF. The chain is built from TRBV4-1 and TRBJ2-7; 9 nucleotides align to TRBD1. This CDR3 spans 16 amino acids. V was clipped by 0 bases and J by 4 bases; unmatched bases: 7. CDR1 and CDR2 from the germline V gene are MGHRA and YSYEKL.

The rearrangement links TRBV5-6 to TRBJ1-1; TRBD1 might be the D (6 bases). The CDR3 is made up of 15 amino acids. Germline values: CDR1 SGHDT, CDR2 YYEEEE. V was trimmed by 1 base and J by 1 base, leaving 11 bases between them. CDR3 coding DNA: TGTGCCAGCAGCTTGTCACAGGGCTGGAACACTGAAGCTTTCTTT. As protein: CASSLSQGWNTEAFF.

The chain couples TRBV7-9 to TRBJ2-5; 9 bases map to TRBD2. The CDR3 has 18 residues. J gave up 3 bases and V 1 base, and 12 bases lay outside the gene matches. The V gene's germline CDR1 is SEHNR and CDR2 FQNEAQ (reference sequence). CDR3 protein: CASSLGKGGPSGEETQYF. The CDR3 DNA sequence: TGTGCCAGCAGCTTAGGGAAGGGCGGTCCTAGCGGGGAAGAGACCCAGTACTTC.

The count of this clone is one. The gene calls are TRBV10-3 and TRBJ2-5; 12 bases fit TRBD2. In germline, CDR1 is ENHRY, CDR2 SYGVKD. There are 18 residues in the CDR3. J was trimmed by 5 bases and V by 0 bases; bases with no gene match: 10. CDR3 region: CAISESPGLAGLTETQYF. In DNA form, the CDR3 reads TGTGCCATCAGTGAGTCCCCCGGACTAGCGGGGTTGACGGAGACCCAGTACTTC.

This chain links TRBV7-6 with TRBJ2-3, with D hard to call. The germline V and J ends were trimmed by 5 bases and 1 base, with 13 bases remaining between them. The CDR3 is made up of 15 amino acids. Germline CDR1 SGHVS, CDR2 FNYEAQ. Here the CDR3 DNA reads TGTGCCAGCAGCGCGCTCCAATTGGGCACAGATACGCAGTATTTT. It yields the protein CASSALQLGTDTQYF. The entire variable domain, with the rest obtained from reference TRBV7-6 and TRBJ2-3, is as follows: GAGVSQSPRYKVTKRGQDVALRCDPISGHVSLYWYRQALGQGPEFLTYFNYEAQQDKSGLPNDRFSAERPEGSISTLTIQRTEQRDSAMYRCASSALQLGTDTQYFGPGTRLTVL.

This chain uses TRBV5-6 with TRBJ2-5, with 10 bases identical to TRBD2. CDR1 and CDR2 (germline): SGHDT, YYEEEE. The CDR3 is made up of 15 amino acids. The V gene end was trimmed by 4 bases and the J gene end by 3 bases; junction bases not matched to a gene: 6. The CDR3 DNA reads as TGTGCCAGCAGCGTACTAGCGGGGTTTAAAGAGACCCAGTACTTC. Amino acid sequence: CASSVLAGFKETQYF.

The CDR3 loop is CASSPLTGGNTEAFF. The DNA for the CDR3 is TGCGCCAGCAGCCCTCTGACAGGAGGGAACACTGAAGCTTTCTTT. This chain uses TRBV5-1 with TRBJ1-1; D is perhaps TRBD1 (6 bases). There are 15 residues in the CDR3. V shed 4 bases and J shed 1 base, with 14 bases lying between them. Germline V lookup: CDR1 SGHRS, CDR2 YFSETQ.

The chain joins TRBV19 to TRBJ1-2; D may be TRBD1 (5 bases). Germline-derived CDR1 and CDR2 are LNHDA and SQIVND (reference sequence). V lost 6 bases, J lost 8 bases, and 13 bases lay in between. This CDR3 has 12 residues. The DNA for the CDR3 is TGTGCCAGTAGGGTGGGACGTGTCGGCTACACCTTC. Its protein product is CASRVGRVGYTF.

The chain recombines TRBV10-2 with TRBJ1-5, with 8 bases fitting TRBD1. The length of the CDR3 is 13 residues. The J segment lost 5 bases and the V segment lost 8 bases, leaving 5 bases of the junction unmatched. The germline V gene encodes CDR1 WSHSY and CDR2 SAAADI. The CDR3, as DNA: TGCGCCAGCCTGGCGGACAGGGATCAGCCCCAGCATTTT. Its translation is CASLADRDQPQHF.

This clone was found once. The V and J genes are TRBV5-4 and TRBJ2-7; D is unresolved. This CDR3 spans 14 amino acids. Deletions cut 0 bases from V and 2 bases from J, with 9 bases between. Germline lookup yields CDR1 SGHNT and CDR2 YYREEE (reference sequence). The CDR3 nucleotides read TGTGCCAGCAGCTTGGCCGTAGATACCTACGAGCAGTACTTC. Translation: CASSLAVDTYEQYF.

The chain carries TRBV6-5 and TRBJ2-3; D may be TRBD1 or TRBD2 (5 bases each). This CDR3 is built from 15 residues. With 3 bases removed from V and 2 bases from J, the gap between germline ends came to 12 bases. Germline CDR1 and CDR2: MNHEY and SVGAGI. CDR3 sequence: CASSYTGTATDTQYF. CDR3 in DNA: TGTGCCAGCAGTTATACGGGGACCGCCACAGATACGCAGTATTTT.

The chain couples TRBV3-1 (or the pseudogene TRBV3-2) to TRBJ1-5; D unclear. This CDR3 spans 13 amino acids. Trimming shortened V by 0 bases and J by 7 bases, and 7 bases separated the two germline ends. The germline V gene encodes CDR1 LGHDT and CDR2 YNNKEL (reference sequence). Here the CDR3 DNA reads TGTGCCAGCAGCCAAGAGGGTCGACAGCCCCAGCATTTT. Translating gives CASSQEGRQPQHF.

The chain uses TRBV7-2 and TRBJ2-5; D unclear. The V and J ends lost 1 base and 1 base respectively, with 7 bases between them. Germline values: CDR1 SGHTA, CDR2 FQGNSA. The CDR3 is 14 residues long. DNA for the CDR3: TGTGCCAGCAGCTTAGACAGCTTCCAAGAGACCCAGTACTTC. It translates to CASSLDSFQETQYF.

J is TRBJ1-2 and V is TRBV5-1; 11 bases match TRBD1. The CDR3 extends over 17 amino acids. CDR1 is SGHRS and CDR2 is YFSETQ in the germline V gene. J lost 3 bases, V lost 3 bases, and 10 bases had no gene match. The chain's CDR3 is CASSYLPPGQGDYGYTF. The CDR3 coding sequence is TGCGCCAGCAGCTACCTCCCACCGGGACAGGGGGACTATGGCTACACCTTC.

The rearrangement uses TRBV7-3 and TRBJ1-1; D not resolved. Germline V gene sequence: CDR1 SGHTA, CDR2 FQGTGA. The CDR3 length is 19 residues. V lost 2 bases, J lost 3 bases, and 25 bases lay in between. The CDR3: CASSLASFRRQMVDTEAFF. The CDR3 nucleotides are TGTGCCAGCAGCTTAGCTTCTTTTAGAAGGCAGATGGTGGACACTGAAGCTTTCTTT.

V usage is TRBV5-6 and J usage is TRBJ2-5; 7 bases map to TRBD1. The CDR3 runs 17 residues. Germline V gives CDR1 SGHDT, CDR2 YYEEEE. V was pared by 2 bases and J by 2 bases, with 12 bases of the junction left unmatched. The CDR3 DNA follows: TGTGCCAGCAGCTTATTTTTCTCGTGGACAGGACAAGAGACCCAGTACTTC. This codes for CASSLFFSWTGQETQYF. The whole variable domain, remainder taken from reference TRBV5-6 and TRBJ2-5, is DAGVTQSPTHLIKTRGQQVTLRCSPKSGHDTVSWYQQALGQGPQFIFQYYEEEERQRGNFPDRFSGHQFPNYSSELNVNALLLGDSALYLCASSLFFSWTGQETQYFGPGTRLLVL.

This clone was detected once. The chain links TRBV4-2 to TRBJ2-1; the match to TRBD2 covers 9 bases. The germline gives CDR1 LGHNA, CDR2 YNFKEQ. This CDR3 is built from 18 residues. J was trimmed by 5 bases and V by 2 bases; bases with no gene match: 13. The CDR3 protein is CASSQHLTLAGRNNEQFF. CDR3 bases: TGTGCCAGCAGCCAACATCTTACCCTAGCGGGGAGAAACAATGAGCAGTTCTTC.

V is TRBV9 and J is TRBJ2-7; D not certain. The CDR3 is 15 amino acids. CDR1 is SGDLS and CDR2 is YYNGEE in the germline V gene. The V and J ends lost 0 bases and 0 bases respectively, with 10 bases between them. This CDR3 is CASSVVGSFSYEQYF. Written as DNA, the CDR3 is TGTGCCAGCAGCGTAGTAGGCTCGTTCTCCTACGAGCAGTACTTC.

The J gene is TRBJ2-5, the V gene TRBV7-9; D is possibly TRBD2 (7 bases). The germline V and J ends were trimmed by 1 base and 5 bases, with 14 bases remaining between them. Per germline, CDR1 SEHNR and CDR2 FQNEAQ (reference sequence). This CDR3 is built from 15 residues. The CDR3 DNA reads as TGTGCCAGCAGCTTAGGGGGGGGCCCCCGGGAGACCCAGTACTTC. Residues: CASSLGGGPRETQYF.

The gene calls are TRBV19 and TRBJ1-5; 9 bases are shared with TRBD1. The CDR3 length is 18 residues. From germline, CDR1 is LNHDA and CDR2 SQIVND (reference sequence). The V segment lost 0 bases and the J segment 7 bases; nucleotides outside the gene matches: 13. The CDR3 nucleotides read TGTGCCAGTAGTATAGATCTCCGGACAGGGGCCCAAGTACAGCCCCAGCATTTT. Its protein product is CASSIDLRTGAQVQPQHF.

This clone turned up a few times. The chain combines TRBV6-1 with TRBJ1-5, with unresolved D. Trimming took 2 bases from V and 5 from J, leaving 1 base between them. CDR1 MNHNS and CDR2 SASEGT come from the germline V gene. The CDR3 length is 11 residues. CDR3 nucleotide sequence: TGTGCCAGCAGTGAATATCAGCCCCAGCATTTT. It codes for CASSEYQPQHF.